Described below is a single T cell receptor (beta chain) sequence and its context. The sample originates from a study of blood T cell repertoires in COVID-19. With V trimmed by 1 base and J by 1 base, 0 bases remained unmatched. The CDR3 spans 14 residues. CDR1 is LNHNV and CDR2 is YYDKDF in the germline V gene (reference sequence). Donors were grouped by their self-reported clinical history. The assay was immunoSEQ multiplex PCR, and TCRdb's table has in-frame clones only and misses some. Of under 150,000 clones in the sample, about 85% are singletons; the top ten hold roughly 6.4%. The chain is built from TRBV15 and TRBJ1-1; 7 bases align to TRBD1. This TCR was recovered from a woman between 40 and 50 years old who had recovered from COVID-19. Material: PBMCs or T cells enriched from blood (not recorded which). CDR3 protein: CATSRGTGNTEAFF. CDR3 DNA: TGTGCCACCAGCAGAGGGACAGGGAACACTGAAGCTTTCTTT.